The rows below give T cell receptor beta chains drawn from one sample of a study of T-cell memory formation after mild COVID-19. A single record per CDR3 protein comes from TCRdb applying MiXCR to the 5' RACE reads. The sample consists of 540,000 or so distinct CDR3 sequences, around 20% of them appearing once. Sequenced material: PBMCs or a T cell subset sorted from them (not recorded which). These receptors were obtained from an adult woman who had mild COVID-19 (a few samples of this study predate the infection). Cell type and time point are not known. Both conserved end residues are part of each CDR3. D genes are given only for firm matches. Clone size, where shown, is once, few, many, or a class for clones that have expanded.

.	TRBJ1-1	.	TRBV7-3	TGTGCCAGCAGCTTGATGACAGGAATGAACACTGAAGCTTTCTTT	CASSLMTGMNTEAFF
.	TRBJ1-6	.	TRBV7-2	TGTGCCAGCAGCTTAAACGGCGTTAGTTCACCCCTCCACTTT	CASSLNGVSSPLHF
.	TRBJ1-2	.	TRBV28	TGTGCCAGCAGTCCCCCCAGGCCCTATCTTGGGGGCTACACCTTC	CASSPPRPYLGGYTF
.	TRBJ2-7	.	TRBV2	TGTGCCAGCAGTGAAACAGGGAAGGGTTCCTACGAGCAGTACTTC	CASSETGKGSYEQYF
few	TRBJ2-2	.	TRBV30	TGTGCCTGGAGTGCAGACAGTACCGGGGAGCTGTTTTTT	CAWSADSTGELFF
.	TRBJ1-1	TRBD1	TRBV7-3	TGTGCCAGCAAAGGGGGCCGGGGGGACACTGAAGCTTTCTTT	CASKGGRGDTEAFF
.	TRBJ1-2	.	TRBV6-2/TRBV6-3	TGTGCCAGCAGTTACCGAACGGGGGAAGTGGAGGGCGGCTACACCTTC	CASSYRTGEVEGGYTF
few	TRBJ2-1	.	TRBV5-1	TGCGCCAGCAGCTTGGCTAGGGGTAGCTTATACAATGAGCAGTTCTTC	CASSLARGSLYNEQFF
few	TRBJ1-1	.	TRBV9	TGTGCCAGCAGCGTAGTTCCAGGATTGAACACTGAAGCTTTCTTT	CASSVVPGLNTEAFF
.	TRBJ1-6	.	TRBV15	TGTGCCACCAGCAGGACCGCCACTCTGGGTTCACCCCTCCACTTT	CATSRTATLGSPLHF
few	TRBJ2-1	TRBD1	TRBV5-1	TGCGCCAGCAGCCCGGGACAGGCACAGTCTGAGCAGTTCTTC	CASSPGQAQSEQFF
few	TRBJ1-1	.	TRBV10-3	TGTGCCATCAGCCCGGGGGAGAGCGGAGGCACTGAAGCTTTCTTT	CAISPGESGGTEAFF
.	TRBJ2-1	.	TRBV4-3	TGCGCCAGCAGCCAAGGGGGGGTTGGGGCCTACAATGAGCAGTTCTTC	CASSQGGVGAYNEQFF
.	TRBJ2-5	.	TRBV5-1	TGCGCCAGCAGCTTGGGCGGGGCCCGGGAAGAGACCCAGTACTTC	CASSLGGAREETQYF
few	TRBJ2-5	.	TRBV11-2	TGTGCCAGCAGCGCACTCCCCCAAGAGACCCAGTACTTC	CASSALPQETQYF
.	TRBJ2-5	.	TRBV3-1	TGTGCCAGCAGCCAAGATCTGGGGTGGGGCGAGACCCAGTACTTC	CASSQDLGWGETQYF
few	TRBJ2-5	TRBD2	TRBV7-8	TGTGCCAGCAGCTCCCTAGCGGGATCCTCCGGGACCAAGACCCAGTACTTC	CASSSLAGSSGTKTQYF
few	TRBJ1-1	TRBD1	TRBV7-9	TGTGCCAGCAGCACAGGGGACACTGAAGCTTTCTTT	CASSTGDTEAFF
many	TRBJ2-2	.	TRBV5-1	TGCGCCAGCAGCGGCAGGGCCGGGAACACCGGGGAGCTGTTTTTT	CASSGRAGNTGELFF
.	TRBJ1-1	.	TRBV11-2	TGTGCCAGCAGCTCCCTCCTGGGGCAGACTGAAGCTTTCTTT	CASSSLLGQTEAFF
.	TRBJ1-2	.	TRBV4-3	TGCTCCAGCAGCCAAGATGGGCGGGATCGAGATGGCTACACCTTC	CSSSQDGRDRDGYTF
.	TRBJ2-3	.	TRBV5-1	TGCGCCAGCAGCTTGGTCAGGGCTAGCACAGATACGCAGTATTTT	CASSLVRASTDTQYF
few	TRBJ2-2	TRBD2	TRBV7-8	TGTGCCAGCAGCCCCCTAGCGGACACCGGGGAGCTGTTTTTT	CASSPLADTGELFF
few	TRBJ2-2	.	TRBV24-1	TGTGCCACCAGTGATTCGGCGACCGGGACTGGCATTTGGACCGGGGAGCTGTTTTTT	CATSDSATGTGIWTGELFF
few	TRBJ2-7	.	TRBV11-2	TGTGCCAGCAGCTTAGCTAGGGAGACCTACGAGCAGTACTTC	CASSLARETYEQYF
few	TRBJ2-3	.	TRBV24-1	TGTGCCACCAGTGGTAGAACAGGGACAACAGATACGCAGTATTTT	CATSGRTGTTDTQYF
few	TRBJ2-7	TRBD2	TRBV18	TGTGCCAGCTCACCCCTACCACGGGGTGGGGGAGGGGAGCAGTACTTC	CASSPLPRGGGGEQYF
few	TRBJ1-5	TRBD1	TRBV5-1	TGCGCCAGCAGTCTAGGGACAGGGGCCCGCAATCAGCCCCAGCATTTT	CASSLGTGARNQPQHF
.	TRBJ2-4	TRBD2	TRBV19	TGTGCCAGTAGTATAAATCGGGAGGTGAACATTCAGTACTTC	CASSINREVNIQYF
few	TRBJ2-7	TRBD1	TRBV20-1	TGCAGTGCTAGAGTAGGGACAGAATACGAGCAGTACTTC	CSARVGTEYEQYF
.	TRBJ2-2	.	TRBV3-1	TGTGCCAGCAGCCAAGGAAGCATGACCACCGGGGAGCTGTTTTTT	CASSQGSMTTGELFF
.	TRBJ1-1	.	TRBV6-5	.	CASTSVRGAGPEAFF
many	TRBJ2-1	.	TRBV6-2/TRBV6-3	TGTGCCAGCAGGGCTTGGAGGGTGTCCTACAATGAGCAGTTCTTC	CASRAWRVSYNEQFF
.	TRBJ2-5	TRBD2	TRBV7-7	TGTGCCAGCAGCTTAGGAGGTAGCGGGGAAGAGACCCAGTACTTC	CASSLGGSGEETQYF
.	TRBJ2-3	.	TRBV20-1	TGCAGTGCTCCAGACAGCGTTGATACGCAGTATTTT	CSAPDSVDTQYF
.	TRBJ1-2	.	TRBV6-6	TGTGCCAGCAGTCAGGAGTTTCTAATAGGGTATGGCTACACCTTC	CASSQEFLIGYGYTF
.	TRBJ2-5	.	TRBV24-1	TGTGCCACCAGAGAGGGGGTAGGAGAGACCCAGTACTTC	CATREGVGETQYF
.	TRBJ2-3	.	TRBV24-1	TGTGCCACCAGTGGCCGCGGGACAGTACCCACAGATACGCAGTATTTT	CATSGRGTVPTDTQYF
few	TRBJ2-1	.	TRBV6-4	TGTGCCAGCAGTGGAAACGGCTACAATGAGCAGTTCTTC	CASSGNGYNEQFF
.	TRBJ2-1	.	TRBV27	TGTGCCAGCAGTTTATCAATACTAGGGGTCTCCTACAATGAGCAGTTCTTC	CASSLSILGVSYNEQFF
few	TRBJ2-3	TRBD2	TRBV4-1	TGCGCCAGCAGCCAAACTAGCGGGGGAGGTGATACGCAGTATTTT	CASSQTSGGGDTQYF
few	TRBJ2-3	.	TRBV12-3/TRBV12-4	TGTGCCAGCAGTCCGACAGTGACACTCCAGGATACGCAGTATTTT	CASSPTVTLQDTQYF
.	TRBJ1-5	.	TRBV6-1	TGTGCCAGCAGCACACAGGGAGGCAATCAGCCCCAGCATTTT	CASSTQGGNQPQHF
few	TRBJ1-6	TRBD1	TRBV7-8	TGTGCCAGCAGCTCCCGGGACAGGGATTCCCCCCTCCACTTT	CASSSRDRDSPLHF
.	TRBJ1-2	.	TRBV5-1	TGCGCCAGCAGTGGACAGTCCGGCGGTGGCTACACCTTC	CASSGQSGGGYTF
.	TRBJ2-3	.	TRBV14	TGTGCCAGCAGCCACCCAGGACCCGGAGCTACAGATACGCAGTATTTT	CASSHPGPGATDTQYF
few	TRBJ2-1	.	TRBV7-2	TGTGCCAGCAGCTTAGCGAGGACGCAGTTCTTC	CASSLARTQFF
once	TRBJ2-3	.	TRBV12-3/TRBV12-4	TGTGCCAGCAGTCATCGTCAGAGCACAGATACGCAGTATTTT	CASSHRQSTDTQYF
many	TRBJ2-7	.	TRBV5-1	TGCGCCAGCAGCTTGGCCGGGACCGAGACCTACGAGCAGTACTTC	CASSLAGTETYEQYF
many	TRBJ1-2	TRBD1	TRBV5-1	TGCGCCAGCAGCTATGCTCCGGGACAGGGGGCCTATGGCTACACCTTC	CASSYAPGQGAYGYTF
once	TRBJ1-2	TRBD1	TRBV5-1	TGCGCCAGCAGCACGGACAGGGCGGGCTACACCTTC	CASSTDRAGYTF
.	TRBJ1-2	.	TRBV30	TGTGCCTGCGAGGGGCAGGTCTATGGCTACACCTTC	CACEGQVYGYTF
few	TRBJ1-5	.	TRBV15	TGTGCCACCAGCAGAGATAAAAGCAGGGCGGATCAGCCCCAGCATTTT	CATSRDKSRADQPQHF
.	TRBJ2-1	TRBD2	TRBV20-1	TGCACCGGGGGGGGGCAATCCTACAATGAGCAGTTCTTC	CTGGGQSYNEQFF
few	TRBJ1-1	.	TRBV20-1	TGCAGTGCTAGGTATTTTACGATTCGGGCAGGGTTCACTGAAGCTTTCTTT	CSARYFTIRAGFTEAFF